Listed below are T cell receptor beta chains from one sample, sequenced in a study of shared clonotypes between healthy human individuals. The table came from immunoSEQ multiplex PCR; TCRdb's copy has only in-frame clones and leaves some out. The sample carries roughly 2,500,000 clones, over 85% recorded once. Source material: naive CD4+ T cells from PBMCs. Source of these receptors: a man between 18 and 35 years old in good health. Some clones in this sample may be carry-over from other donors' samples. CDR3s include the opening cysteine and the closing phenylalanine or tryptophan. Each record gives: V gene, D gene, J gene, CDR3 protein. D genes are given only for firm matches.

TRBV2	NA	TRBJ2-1	CASSDRLTSYNEQFF
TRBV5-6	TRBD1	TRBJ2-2	CASSPGTGAPRELFF
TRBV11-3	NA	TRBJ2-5	CASSLGPLETQYF
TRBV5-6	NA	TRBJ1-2	CASTWQANYGYTF
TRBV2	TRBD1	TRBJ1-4	CASRGQELVNEKLFF
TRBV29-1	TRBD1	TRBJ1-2	CSVAQGAGYGYTF
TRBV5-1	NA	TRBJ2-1	CASTASSYNEQFF
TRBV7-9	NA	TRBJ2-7	CASSPTRLASFYEQYF
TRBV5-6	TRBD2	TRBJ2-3	CASSWRTSGTRADTQYF
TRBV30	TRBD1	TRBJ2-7	CAWGLTGGPYEQYF
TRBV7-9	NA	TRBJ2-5	CASSLVGGETQYF
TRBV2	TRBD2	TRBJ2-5	CASSTMGGRGETQYF
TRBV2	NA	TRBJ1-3	CASSGEGSGNTIYF
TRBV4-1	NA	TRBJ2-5	CASSQDLWRETQYF
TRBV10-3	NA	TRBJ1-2	CAISVNPGNYGYTF
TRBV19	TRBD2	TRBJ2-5	CASSLTSGRSQETQYF
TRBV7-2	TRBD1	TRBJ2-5	CASSSRDRETQYF
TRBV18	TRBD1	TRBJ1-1	CASSVTGLNTEAFF
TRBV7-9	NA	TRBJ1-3	CASTYRGLNTIYF
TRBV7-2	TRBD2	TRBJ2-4	CASSSGGGRRGIQYF
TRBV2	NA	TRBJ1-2	CASSDAYQGNGYTF
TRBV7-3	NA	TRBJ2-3	CASSFGLRDTQYF
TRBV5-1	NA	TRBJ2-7	CASSLEAGLSTALSYEQYF
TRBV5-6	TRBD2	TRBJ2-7	CASSLGTGGRAAEQYF
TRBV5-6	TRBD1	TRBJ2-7	CASSGGQGDEQYF
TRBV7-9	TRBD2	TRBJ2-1	CASSSFGSGSYNEQFF
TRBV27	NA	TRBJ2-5	CASSLARGQETQYF
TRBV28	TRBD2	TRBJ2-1	CASSLRSGSRNEQFF
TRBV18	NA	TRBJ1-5	CASSPIEQAGSQPQHF
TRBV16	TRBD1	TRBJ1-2	CASSRDRGWGGYTF
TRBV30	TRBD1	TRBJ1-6	CAWSTGVPSSPLHF
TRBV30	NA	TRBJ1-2	CAWSVRLGSSGYTF
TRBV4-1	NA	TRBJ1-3	CASSQEGTGVGNTIYF
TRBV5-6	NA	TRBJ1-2	CASSLVGSPYGYTF
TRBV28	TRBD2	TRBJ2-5	CASSSGGPPNQETQYF
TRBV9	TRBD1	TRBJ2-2	CASSVLGGPLMGTGELFF
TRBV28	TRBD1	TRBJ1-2	CASSFLQGDYGYTF
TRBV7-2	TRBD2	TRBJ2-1	CATAEGTSYSNEQFF
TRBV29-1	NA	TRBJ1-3	CSVDSGWDTIYF
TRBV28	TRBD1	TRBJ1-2	CASRQGLRYGYTF
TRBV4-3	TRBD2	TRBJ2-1	CASSHLLGGVSNEQFF
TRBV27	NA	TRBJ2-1	CATQSKWGLPGNEQFF
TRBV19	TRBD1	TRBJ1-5	CASIPPGQGGQPQHF
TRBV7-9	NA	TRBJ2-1	CASSLGQGLGEQFF
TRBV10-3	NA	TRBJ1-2	CAISDPLGQLYGYTF
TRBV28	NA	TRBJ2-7	CASSLRPSRYEQYF
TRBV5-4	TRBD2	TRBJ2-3	CASSLVGGRGTDTQYF
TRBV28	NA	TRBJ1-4	CASSFRQATNEKLFF
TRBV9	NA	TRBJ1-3	CASSGPGSGNTIYF
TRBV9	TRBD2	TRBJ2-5	CASSAASGRQETQYF
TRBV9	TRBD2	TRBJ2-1	CASSPRTSGINEQFF
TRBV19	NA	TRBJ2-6	CASRGVNSGANVLTF
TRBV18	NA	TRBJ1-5	CASSPYVRASNQPQHF
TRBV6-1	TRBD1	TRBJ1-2	CASKPGGADYGYTF
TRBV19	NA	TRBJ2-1	CASTSNLGEQFF
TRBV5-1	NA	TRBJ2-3	CASSLDPLVTDTQYF
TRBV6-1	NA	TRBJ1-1	CAIELTGRLEAFF